This TCR beta chain was identified in a study of blood T cell repertoires in COVID-19. Turning to the study itself: From T cells, B-cell-depleted T cells, or PBMCs came the material, which was cDNA or gDNA.

Original processing notes: The authors estimated nucleated cell counts from reference gene primer amplification. Libraries were prepared by immunoSEQ multiplex PCR; TCRdb keeps only in-frame clonotypes and omits some of them. V, J and clone size reflect that table, while D and trimming were determined from the DNA. This table has about 190,000 clones, 88% appearing once. This clone was observed a single time. Unmatched junction bases numbered 8, after V lost 11 bases and J lost 4 bases. In germline, CDR1 is SGHTA, CDR2 FQGNSA. This CDR3 has 12 amino acids. The sequenced sample was peripheral blood. This receptor was identified in a woman under 40 with acute or convalescent COVID-19. The genes are TRBV7-2 and TRBJ2-7, with TRBD1 matching 7 bases. The CDR3 sequence: CAQRGGWYEQYF. The CDR3 DNA sequence: TGTGCCCAACGAGGGGGCTGGTACGAGCAGTACTTC.